The rows below give T cell receptor beta chains drawn from one sample of a study of blood T cell repertoires in COVID-19. Measured with immunoSEQ multiplex PCR; TCRdb has only the in-frame clones, and not every one. Of more than 150,000 clones in the sample, roughly 94% were seen once. Sequenced sample: peripheral blood. The receptors come from a man aged 25-45 years with COVID-19, enrolled during active disease. The CDR3 runs from the conserved cysteine through the conserved F or W. D genes are given only for firm matches.

TRBV29-1	NA	TRBJ2-5	CSGQGGEETQYF
TRBV28	TRBD2	TRBJ2-7	CASSPPGGFYEQYF
TRBV5-1	TRBD2	TRBJ2-1	CASSLEGLAGDEQFF
TRBV5-1	NA	TRBJ1-6	CASSSRAGSYNSPLHF
TRBV3-1/TRBV3-2	TRBD1	TRBJ2-5	CASSPRTGLETQYF
TRBV20-1	NA	TRBJ2-2	CSASYGAGELFF
TRBV7-9	TRBD1	TRBJ1-1	CASSPGTGGTEAFF
TRBV14	NA	TRBJ1-1	CASSSFYQGAFF
TRBV6-2/TRBV6-3	TRBD2	TRBJ2-7	CASSHGTSGGALYF
TRBV6-2/TRBV6-3	NA	TRBJ2-1	CAGSTSTGRGSYNEQFF
TRBV19	TRBD1	TRBJ1-4	CASSTKTGVEKLFF